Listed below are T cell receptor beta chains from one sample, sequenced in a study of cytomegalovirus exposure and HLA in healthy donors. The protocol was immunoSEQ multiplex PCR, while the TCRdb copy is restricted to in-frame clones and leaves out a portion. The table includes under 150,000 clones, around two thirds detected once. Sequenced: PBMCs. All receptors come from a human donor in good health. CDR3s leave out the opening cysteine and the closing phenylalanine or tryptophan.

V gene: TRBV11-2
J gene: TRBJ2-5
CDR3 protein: ASSGGTSGAGETQY

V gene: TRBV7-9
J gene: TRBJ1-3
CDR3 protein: SSSPLGGSGNTIY

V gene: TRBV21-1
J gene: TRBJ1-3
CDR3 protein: ASSKGLGTEAGNTIY

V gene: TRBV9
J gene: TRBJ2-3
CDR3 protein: ASSVAEGTDTQY

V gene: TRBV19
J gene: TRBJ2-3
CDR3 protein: ASSAVAGDTQY

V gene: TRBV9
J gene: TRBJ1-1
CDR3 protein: ASSVGENPRWAF

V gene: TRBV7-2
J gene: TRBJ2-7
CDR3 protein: ASSLEKHYEQY

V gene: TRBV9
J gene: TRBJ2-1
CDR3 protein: ASTQSGRPDEQF

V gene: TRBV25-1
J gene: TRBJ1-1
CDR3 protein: ASSELRGEAF

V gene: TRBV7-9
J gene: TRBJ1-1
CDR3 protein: ASSLWSLADTEAF

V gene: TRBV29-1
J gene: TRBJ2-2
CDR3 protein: SVGRTGATGELF

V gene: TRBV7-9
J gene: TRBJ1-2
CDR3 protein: ASSHSDSPNYGYT

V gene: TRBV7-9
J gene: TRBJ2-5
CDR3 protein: SSSLAEGAQY

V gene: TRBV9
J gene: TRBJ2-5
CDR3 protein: ASSVTGAQETQY

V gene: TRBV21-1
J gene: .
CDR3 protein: AIPLLTQEYEQY

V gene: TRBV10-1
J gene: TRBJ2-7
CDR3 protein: ASSESSFGEGEQY

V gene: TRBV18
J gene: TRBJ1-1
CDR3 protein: ASSPGQGNTEAF

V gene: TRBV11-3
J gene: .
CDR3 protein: ASSLAPGLDYEQY

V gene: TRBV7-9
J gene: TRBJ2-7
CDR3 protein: SSRPKTGGRDYLGEQY

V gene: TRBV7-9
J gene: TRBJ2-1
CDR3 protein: ANSIRAGDLVNEQF

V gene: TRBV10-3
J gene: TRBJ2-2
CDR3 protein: AISESGTGNTGELF

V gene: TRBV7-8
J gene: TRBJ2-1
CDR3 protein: ASSSDSGSSF

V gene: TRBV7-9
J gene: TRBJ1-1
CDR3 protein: SSSQGQGTEAF

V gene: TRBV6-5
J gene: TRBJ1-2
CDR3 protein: ASSENTDYGYT

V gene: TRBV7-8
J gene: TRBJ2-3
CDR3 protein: ASSLESGGRDTQY

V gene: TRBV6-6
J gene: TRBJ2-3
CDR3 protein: ASSYGGSSTDTQY

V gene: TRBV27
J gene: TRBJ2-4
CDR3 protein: ATTEGNIQY

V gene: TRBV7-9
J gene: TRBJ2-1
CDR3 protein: ASSLDRVSYNEQF

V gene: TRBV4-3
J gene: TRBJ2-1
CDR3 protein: ASSQGLAGGTDEQF

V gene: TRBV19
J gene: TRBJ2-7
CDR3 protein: ASSMRRTARDYEQY

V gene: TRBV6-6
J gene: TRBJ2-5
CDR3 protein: ASSYAARGGQETQY

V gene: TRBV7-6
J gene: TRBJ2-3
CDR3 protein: ASSLAEATDTQY

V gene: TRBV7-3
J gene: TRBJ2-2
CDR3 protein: ASSQTPAGELF

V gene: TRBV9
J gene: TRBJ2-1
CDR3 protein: ASSVGLASSYNEQF

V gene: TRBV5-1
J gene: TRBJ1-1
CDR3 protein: ASSTQGPGWTEAF

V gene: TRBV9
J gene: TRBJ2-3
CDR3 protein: ASSVGTERTDTQY

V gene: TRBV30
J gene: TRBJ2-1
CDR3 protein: AWTPRGSRDEQF

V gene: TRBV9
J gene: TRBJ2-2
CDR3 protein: ASNRDSLNTGELF

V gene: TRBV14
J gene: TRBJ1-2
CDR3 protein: ASSHPIRQGVNYGYT

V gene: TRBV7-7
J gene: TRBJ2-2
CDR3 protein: ASSPRTNNGELF

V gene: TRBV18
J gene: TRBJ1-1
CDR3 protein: ASSPTSKPPGQGRIRTEAF

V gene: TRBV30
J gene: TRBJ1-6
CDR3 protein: AWSPINRGDNSPLH

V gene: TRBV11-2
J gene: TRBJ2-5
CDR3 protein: ASSRPGLATRQY

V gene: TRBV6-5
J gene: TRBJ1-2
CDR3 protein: ASRRDRSRSYGYT

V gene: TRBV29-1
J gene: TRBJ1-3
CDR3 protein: SVETGGYTIY

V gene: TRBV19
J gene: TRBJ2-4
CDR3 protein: ASSPRTPSQNIQY

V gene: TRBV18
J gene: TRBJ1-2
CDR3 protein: ASSPDRTSYGYT

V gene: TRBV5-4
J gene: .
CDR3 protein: ASSLIRTGRHEQY

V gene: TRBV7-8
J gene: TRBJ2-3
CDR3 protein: ASSLVVAGGTDTQY

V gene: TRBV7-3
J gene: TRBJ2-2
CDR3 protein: ASSSSTIGLASTGELF

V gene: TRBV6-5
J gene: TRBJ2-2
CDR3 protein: ASSRRGLGELF

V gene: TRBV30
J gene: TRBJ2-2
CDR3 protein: AWSELAGAGELF

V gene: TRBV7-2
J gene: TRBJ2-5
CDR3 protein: ASSVQETQY